Below are 6 T cell receptor beta chains sequenced from a single sample in a study of blood T cell repertoires in COVID-19. The protocol was immunoSEQ multiplex PCR, while the TCRdb copy is restricted to in-frame clones and leaves out a portion. The table has 150,000 to 200,000 clones, roughly 87% seen once. The sequencing sample was made of PBMCs or T cells enriched from blood (not recorded which). Receptors originate from a young woman who had recovered from COVID-19.

The genes are TRBV19 and TRBJ1-4; D not certain. The CDR3 runs to 14 residues. The V gene's germline CDR1 is LNHDA and CDR2 SQIVND (reference sequence). Trimming pared 7 bases from V and 0 bases from J, leaving 9 bases between. The CDR3 DNA reads TGTGCCAGTACGAGCCGGGCAACTAATGAAAAACTGTTTTTT. Residues: CASTSRATNEKLFF. Full variable domain (rest looked up from reference TRBV19 and TRBJ1-4): DGGITQSPKYLFRKEGQNVTLSCEQNLNHDAMYWYRQDPGQGLRLIYYSQIVNDFQKGDIAEGYSVSREKKESFPLTVTSAQKNPTAFYLCASTSRATNEKLFFGSGTQLSVL.

The chain combines TRBV7-6 with TRBJ1-1; tentative D call: TRBD1 (6 bases). The germline V gene encodes CDR1 SGHVS and CDR2 FNYEAQ. Deletions cut 0 bases from V and 5 bases from J, with 19 bases between. CDR3 length: 17 residues. The CDR3 protein is CASSLAYGTRGGTEAFF. CDR3 in DNA: TGTGCCAGCAGCTTAGCCTACGGAACTAGAGGGGGAACTGAAGCTTTCTTT.

This clone was observed a single time. The chain employs TRBV29-1 and TRBJ1-1; D is possibly TRBD1 (6 bases). Germline CDR1 and CDR2: SQVTM and ANQGSEA. Trimming removed 1 base from V and 7 bases from J, with 16 bases in between. The CDR3 runs to 14 residues. This CDR3 is CSVEGRGADGEAFF. The CDR3 DNA is TGCAGCGTTGAAGGTCGGGGGGCAGACGGTGAAGCTTTCTTT. Together with reference TRBV29-1 and TRBJ1-1, the CDR3 gives the full variable domain: SAVISQKPSRDICQRGTSLTIQCQVDSQVTMMFWYRQQPGQSLTLIATANQGSEATYESGFVIDKFPISRPNLTFSTLTVSNMSPEDSSIYLCSVEGRGADGEAFFGQGTRLTVV.

This clone was detected once. J is TRBJ2-3 and V is TRBV6-1; TRBD2 matches at 8 bases. CDR3 length: 14 residues. J was trimmed by 4 bases and V by 2 bases; bases with no gene match: 2. Germline loops: CDR1 MNHNS, CDR2 SASEGT. CDR3 sequence (DNA): TGTGCCAGCAGTGAATGGCGGGAGGCAGATACGCAGTATTTT. It translates to CASSEWREADTQYF.

This chain connects TRBV7-9 to TRBJ2-7, with 10 bases identical to TRBD1. Germline CDR1 and CDR2: SEHNR and FQNEAQ (reference sequence). With V trimmed by 5 bases and J by 2 bases, 6 bases remained unmatched. CDR3 length equals 15 residues. The CDR3 sequence is CASSPRDRGAYEQYF. CDR3 nucleotides: TGTGCCAGCAGCCCGCGGGACAGGGGTGCCTACGAGCAGTACTTC.

J is TRBJ1-2 and V is TRBV7-2, with D possibly TRBD1 on 5 matching bases. The germline V gene encodes CDR1 SGHTA and CDR2 FQGNSA. This CDR3 contains 14 residues. V was shortened by 4 bases and J by 2 bases, with 11 bases between the two germline ends. In DNA, the CDR3 is TGTGCCAGCAGCTCCGACAGCGTCAACTATGGCTACACCTTC. It is translated as CASSSDSVNYGYTF.